A selection of T cell receptor beta chains follows, all from one sample in a study of blood T cell repertoires in COVID-19. The method was immunoSEQ multiplex PCR; TCRdb's version includes in-frame clones alone and lacks a portion of them. The sample lists tens of thousands of clones; approximately 86% were seen once. Sequenced sample: peripheral blood. Receptor source: a man aged 55 to 70 with acute or convalescent COVID-19. CDR3s include the opening cysteine and the closing phenylalanine or tryptophan. Each record gives: J gene, CDR3 length, V gene, clone size, D gene, CDR3 DNA, CDR3 protein. The D gene is left open where the match is weak. Clone size is shown for a subset of rows, as once, few, many or a class of expanded clone.

TRBJ2-7 16 TRBV28 NA TRBD2 TGTGCCAGCAGTTCCCCGGTGGGAGCGGGAGTGGTCGAGCAGTACTTC CASSSPVGAGVVEQYF
TRBJ1-1 13 TRBV10-3 NA NA TGTGCCATCAGTAGGGGCCCGAACACTGAAGCTTTCTTT CAISRGPNTEAFF
TRBJ2-7 15 TRBV5-5 NA NA TGTGCCAGCAGCTCGTCAGGGGTCCTCTTGAACGAGCAGTACTTC CASSSSGVLLNEQYF
TRBJ1-3 15 TRBV15 NA NA TGTGCCACCAGCAGAGATCATCAGGGAGGAAACACCATATATTTT CATSRDHQGGNTIYF
TRBJ2-5 13 TRBV3-1/TRBV3-2 few NA TGTGCCAGCAGCCAGGGGAGGCGTGAGACCCAGTACTTC CASSQGRRETQYF
TRBJ2-1 15 TRBV19 NA TRBD1 TGTGCCAGTAGTACGACAGGGTTAATTTACAATGAGCAGTTCTTC CASSTTGLIYNEQFF
TRBJ1-6 14 TRBV6-6 NA NA TGTGCCAGCAGCCGACAGAACTATAATTCACCCCTCCACTTT CASSRQNYNSPLHF
TRBJ2-1 12 TRBV7-3 NA TRBD2 TGTGCCAGCAGCTATAGCGGGGGGCCGCAGTTCTTC CASSYSGGPQFF
TRBJ2-6 15 TRBV11-3 NA NA TGTGCCAGCAGCATTGGCCACTCTGGGGCCAACGTCCTGACTTTC CASSIGHSGANVLTF
TRBJ2-7 15 TRBV7-9 NA NA TGTGCCAGCAGCTATGGTGGGACACCGAGGGGCGAGCAGTACTTC CASSYGGTPRGEQYF
TRBJ1-6 14 TRBV18 NA NA TGTGCCAGCTCTCCTAGGGGTGGGGATTCACCCCTCCACTTT CASSPRGGDSPLHF
TRBJ1-1 12 TRBV4-2 NA NA TGTGCCAGCAGCCAACCCGGGGAGAGAGCTTTCTTT CASSQPGERAFF
TRBJ1-6 16 TRBV6-2/TRBV6-3 NA NA TGTGCCAGCAGTTACTCGCCGGAAATAGCTAATTCACCCCTCCACTTT CASSYSPEIANSPLHF
TRBJ1-2 11 TRBV6-6 NA TRBD1 TGTGCCAGCAGTTACGGACAGGCGGAAACCTTC CASSYGQAETF
TRBJ2-3 14 TRBV9 NA NA TGTGCCAGCAGCCCCCGACTACCCACAGATACGCAGTATTTT CASSPRLPTDTQYF
TRBJ2-1 15 TRBV9 NA NA TGTGCCAGCAGCGTAGGCCTACCCCGTAGCGATGAGCAGTTCTTC CASSVGLPRSDEQFF
TRBJ1-5 14 TRBV5-4 NA NA TGTGCCAGCAGCTTGAACGGGAGGAATCAGCCCCAGCATTTT CASSLNGRNQPQHF
TRBJ1-3 14 TRBV7-6 NA NA TGTGCCAGCAGCCCCCGGTTTTCTGGAAACACCATATATTTT CASSPRFSGNTIYF
TRBJ2-1 15 TRBV4-2 NA TRBD2 TGTGCCAGCAGCCAATATAGCGGGAGGGACAATGAGCAGTTCTTC CASSQYSGRDNEQFF
TRBJ1-2 15 TRBV19 NA NA TGTGCCAGTACCCGGAAGGGACATCAAACCTATGGCTACACCTTC CASTRKGHQTYGYTF
TRBJ1-1 14 TRBV6-6 NA NA TGTGCCAGCAGTTACCAGGGAAGTTACACTGAAGCTTTCTTT CASSYQGSYTEAFF
TRBJ2-1 15 TRBV2 NA NA TGTGCCAGCAGTGAAGGGCAGGGCTCCTACAATGAGCAGTTCTTC CASSEGQGSYNEQFF
TRBJ2-3 20 TRBV27 NA TRBD1 TGTGCCAGCAGCCACAGCGGGGACAGGGGATGGTTATTATTCCGACGTACGCAGTATTTT CASSHSGDRGWLLFRRTQYF
TRBJ1-1 14 TRBV6-5 NA NA TGTGCCAGTAGGATCGGGGGGGGAACGAGTGAAGCTTTCTTT CASRIGGGTSEAFF
TRBJ1-1 14 TRBV9 once NA TGTGCCAGCAGCGTAGGACAGTCGAACACTGAAGCTTTCTTT CASSVGQSNTEAFF
TRBJ2-1 13 TRBV7-9 NA NA TGTGCCAGCAGCTCCGTAACCTACAATGAGCAGTTCTTC CASSSVTYNEQFF
TRBJ2-3 17 TRBV4-3 NA NA TGCGCCAGCAGCCCAGACCAGGCGGGGACGGGAACAGATACGCAGTATTTT CASSPDQAGTGTDTQYF
TRBJ1-5 13 TRBV2 NA TRBD1 TGTGCCAGCAGTACCGGGACAGGGGGCGCCCAGCATTTT CASSTGTGGAQHF
TRBJ2-5 18 TRBV4-1 NA TRBD2 TGCGCCAGCAGCCAAGATTCATTGACTAGCGGGGGTAGAGAAACCCAGTACTTC CASSQDSLTSGGRETQYF
TRBJ2-5 12 TRBV29-1 NA NA TGCAGCGCTGGGGGACTCCAAGAGACCCAGTACTTC CSAGGLQETQYF
TRBJ2-7 16 TRBV13 NA TRBD1 TGTGCCAGCAGCTCCACCGGGACAGCTATTTCCTACGAGCAGTACTTC CASSSTGTAISYEQYF
TRBJ1-6 18 TRBV27 NA NA TGTGCCAGCAGAAAACCCCCAGGGATGAGCTCCTATAATTCACCCCTCCACTTT CASRKPPGMSSYNSPLHF
TRBJ2-5 18 TRBV5-1 NA TRBD2 TGCGCCAGCAGCTTGGCCGGCGGCGTCGGTGGGAGGGAGGAGACCCAGTACTTC CASSLAGGVGGREETQYF
TRBJ1-5 13 TRBV28 NA NA TGTGCCAGCAGGACCGGGGGGATTCAGCCCCAGCATTTT CASRTGGIQPQHF
TRBJ2-7 14 TRBV6-5 NA TRBD1 TGTGCCAGCATAAGCCCGGGACAGCCCTACGAGCAGTACTTC CASISPGQPYEQYF
TRBJ2-7 16 TRBV6-9 NA NA TGTGCCAGCAGCACCCCGGGACATCTGGAGACCTACGAGCAGTACTTC CASSTPGHLETYEQYF
TRBJ1-1 13 TRBV11-2 NA TRBD1 TGTGCCAGCAGCCTCGACAGGGGGGGACGAGCTTTCTTT CASSLDRGGRAFF
TRBJ2-7 14 TRBV5-6 NA TRBD1 TGTGCCAGCAGCTTGGGACAGGGGGCGTACGAGCAGTACTTC CASSLGQGAYEQYF
TRBJ1-1 13 TRBV29-1 NA TRBD1 TGCAGCGCCCCGACAGGGTTGGGCACTGAAGCTTTCTTT CSAPTGLGTEAFF
TRBJ2-3 12 TRBV5-1 NA NA TGCGCCAGCAGCTCGGACCAGGGTTCGCAGTATTTT CASSSDQGSQYF
TRBJ1-2 15 TRBV4-3 NA NA TGCGCCAGCAGCCAAGACGGGGGGCAAAGGCGAGGCTACACCTTC CASSQDGGQRRGYTF
TRBJ2-3 16 TRBV4-3 NA TRBD1 TGCGCCAGCAGCCAAGATGGGACAGGGGGCACAGATACGCAGTATTTT CASSQDGTGGTDTQYF
TRBJ1-1 14 TRBV7-9 once NA TGTGCCAGCAGCGCCGGAGAGCAGAACACTGAAGCTTTCTTT CASSAGEQNTEAFF
TRBJ2-5 14 TRBV6-4 NA NA TGTGCCAGCCCCAACCAACTAGAACAAGAGACCCAGTACTTC CASPNQLEQETQYF
TRBJ1-2 12 TRBV29-1 NA NA TGCAGCGTTCTGGCAGGGATCTATGGCTACACCTTC CSVLAGIYGYTF
TRBJ1-5 15 TRBV10-3 NA NA TGTGCCATCAGTGAGAGTGACAAGCCCAATCAGCCCCAGCATTTT CAISESDKPNQPQHF
TRBJ2-4 17 TRBV19 NA TRBD1 TGTGCCAGTAGACACCGGGACAGGGGGACTCAGGGAAACATTCAGTACTTC CASRHRDRGTQGNIQYF
TRBJ1-2 13 TRBV2 NA NA TGTGCCAGCAGTGAAGCTCCGGCACAGGGCTACACCTTC CASSEAPAQGYTF
TRBJ2-1 16 TRBV2 NA TRBD1 TGTGCCAGCAGTGCGTCTCGAGGACAGGGGGTGAATGAGCAGTTCTTC CASSASRGQGVNEQFF
TRBJ1-1 15 TRBV6-1 NA TRBD1 TGTGCCAGCAGTGACGAGGGACAGCCGAACACTGAAGCTTTCTTT CASSDEGQPNTEAFF
TRBJ2-5 16 TRBV11-2 few NA TGTGCCAGCAGCTCTAACGACGGGGAGGAGCGAGAGACCCAGTACTTC CASSSNDGEERETQYF
TRBJ1-2 12 TRBV9 NA NA TGTGCCAGCAGCGCTGAGGGCTATGGCTACACCTTC CASSAEGYGYTF
TRBJ2-5 15 TRBV7-3 NA NA TGTGCCAGCAGCTTATCGGCGACTGGAAAAGAGACCCAGTACTTC CASSLSATGKETQYF
TRBJ1-3 16 TRBV5-5 NA NA TGTGCCAGCAGCTTGTCTATACCGCTCTCTGGAAACACCATATATTTT CASSLSIPLSGNTIYF
TRBJ1-4 15 TRBV7-2 once NA TGTGCCAGCAGCTTATCTGGCAGGGGTGGAGAAAAACTGTTTTTT CASSLSGRGGEKLFF